Each of the 19 T cell receptor beta chains below was sequenced from the same sample in a study of radiotherapy plus CTLA-4 blockade in lung cancer. TCRdb's copy holds only in-frame clones and misses some; the assay was immunoSEQ multiplex PCR. The sample shows 50,000 to 70,000 clones, 77% of them seen only once. This specimen was peripheral blood, taken from a patient treated with radiotherapy plus ipilimumab. Source of these receptors: a human donor with non-small cell lung cancer who had a partial response to radiotherapy plus ipilimumab.

CDR3 sequence: CASSLRAYEQYF. The DNA of the CDR3 is TGTGCCAGCAGCTTACGAGCGTACGAGCAGTACTTC. The V call is TRBV7-8, the J call TRBJ2-7; D is ambiguous. V lost 2 bases, J lost 4 bases, and 6 bases lay in between. Germline V gene sequence: CDR1 SGHVS, CDR2 FQNEAQ. The CDR3 is 12 amino acids.

This chain uses TRBV7-2 with TRBJ2-5, with D possibly matching TRBD1 (6 bases). The CDR3 runs 15 residues. Trimming took 2 bases from V and 4 from J, leaving 14 bases between them. Germline CDR1 reads SGHTA; CDR2 reads FQGNSA. CDR3: CASSLSVNRAETQYF. The CDR3 bases are TGTGCCAGCAGCTTATCGGTTAACAGGGCAGAGACCCAGTACTTC.

The V and J genes are TRBV30 and TRBJ2-1, with 7 bases matching TRBD1. J gave up 3 bases and V 4 bases, and 9 bases lay outside the gene matches. Germline assignment: CDR1 GTSNPN and CDR2 SVGIG (reference sequence). This CDR3 is 15 amino acids long. CDR3 nucleotides: TGTGCCTGGAAGTTGGGTGACAGGGACTACAATGAGCAGTTCTTC. Its protein is CAWKLGDRDYNEQFF.

This clone was detected ten times or more. The rearrangement links TRBV19 to TRBJ1-6; tentatively, D is TRBD1 (5 bases). V lost 5 bases and J 7 bases, leaving 15 bases between the germline ends. The CDR3 length is 15 residues. Germline assignment: CDR1 LNHDA and CDR2 SQIVND (reference sequence). The CDR3 bases are TGTGCCAGTAGTGTCACAGGAGTACCAAATTCACCCCTCCACTTT. Translating it yields CASSVTGVPNSPLHF.

V gene TRBV28 combines with J gene TRBJ1-1; 11 nucleotides match TRBD1. The CDR3 consists of 16 residues. Germline lookup yields CDR1 MDHEN and CDR2 SYDVKM. Losses at the gene ends were 5 bases for V and 0 bases for J; bases not matched to a gene: 5. The CDR3 is CASSRGQGVLNTEAFF. CDR3 DNA: TGTGCCAGCAGTAGGGGACAGGGGGTACTGAACACTGAAGCTTTCTTT. The whole variable domain, filled in from reference TRBV28 and TRBJ1-1, reads DVKVTQSSRYLVKRTGEKVFLECVQDMDHENMFWYRQDPGLGLRLIYFSYDVKMKEKGDIPEGYSVSREKKERFSLILESASTNQTSMYLCASSRGQGVLNTEAFFGQGTRLTVV.

This CDR3 reads CASSVGQDRNYGYTF. The CDR3 DNA is TGTGCCAGCAGCGTCGGACAGGATCGTAACTATGGCTACACCTTC. The chain joins TRBV9 to TRBJ1-2; TRBD1 aligns across 7 bases. The germline V gene has CDR1 SGDLS and CDR2 YYNGEE. V shed 2 bases, J shed 1 base, and the junction held 5 bases outside the gene matches. The CDR3 extends over 15 amino acids.

The V and J genes are TRBV5-4 and TRBJ2-7; 9 bases align to TRBD1. CDR1 SGHNT and CDR2 YYREEE come from the germline V gene (reference sequence). The CDR3 runs to 15 residues. Trimming removed 4 bases from V and 6 bases from J; junction bases left unmatched: 11. This CDR3 is CASSLPLGQGAEQYF. In DNA, the CDR3 is TGTGCCAGCAGCCTTCCATTGGGACAGGGAGCCGAGCAGTACTTC.

Remarks on this clone: Other DNA sequences in the same sample also yield this CDR3. The chain recombines TRBV6-1 with TRBJ1-2, with D uncertain. CDR1 is MNHNS, CDR2 SASEGT, per germline. This CDR3 comprises 12 residues. The ends were cut back, 9 bases at V and 8 bases at J, with 16 bases in the middle. The CDR3 sequence is CASAEGARGYTF. CDR3 bases: TGTGCCAGTGCGGAGGGAGCACGCGGCTACACCTTC.

The chain combines TRBV2 with TRBJ1-1; weak D call: TRBD1 (6 bases). The CDR3 length is 15 residues. V lost 6 bases, J lost 4 bases, and 18 bases lay in between. Germline V gives CDR1 SNHLY, CDR2 FYNNEI. CDR3 nucleotides: TGTGCCAGCAGAGAGGCGATGGGGGCTGGCACTGAAGCTTTCTTT. It translates to CASREAMGAGTEAFF.

This clone appeared a single time. The chain combines TRBV2 with TRBJ2-7; the D is unclear. CDR3 length: 12 residues. CDR1 is SNHLY, CDR2 FYNNEI, per germline. V shed 5 bases and J shed 0 bases, with 5 bases lying between them. The CDR3 nucleotides are TGTGCCAGCAGTACTGACTCCTACGAGCAGTACTTC. It translates to CASSTDSYEQYF.

The J gene is TRBJ2-5, the V gene TRBV19; D is perhaps TRBD1 (6 bases). The CDR3 covers 14 residues. The V gene's germline CDR1 is LNHDA and CDR2 SQIVND (reference sequence). The V end was cut by 2 bases, the J end by 4 bases, with 11 bases between. The CDR3 protein is CASSIIRDTETQYF. CDR3 coding DNA: TGTGCCAGTAGTATAATTCGGGACACAGAGACCCAGTACTTC.

The CDR3 region has the DNA TGTGCCAGCAGTTACGGCAACAATCAGCCCCAGCATTTT. Translation gives CASSYGNNQPQHF. The rearrangement links TRBV6-5 to TRBJ1-5; D gene uncertain. Trimming removed 2 bases from V and 3 bases from J, with 5 bases in between. This CDR3 comprises 13 residues. The germline V gene has CDR1 MNHEY and CDR2 SVGAGI.

This clone was seen only once. The chain joins TRBV7-7 to TRBJ2-1; 9 bases match TRBD2. With V trimmed by 5 bases and J by 8 bases, 10 bases remained unmatched. Germline V CDR1 and CDR2: SSHAT, FNYEAQ (reference sequence). The CDR3 length is 15 residues. The CDR3 reads CASSPGTSKDHEQFF. The CDR3 DNA reads TGTGCCAGCAGCCCCGGGACTAGCAAAGACCATGAGCAGTTCTTC. Full variable domain (outside the CDR3, taken from reference TRBV7-7 and TRBJ2-1): GAGVSQSPRYKVTKRGQDVTLRCDPISSHATLYWYQQALGQGPEFLTYFNYEAQPDKSGLPSDRFSAERPEGSISTLTIQRTEQRDSAMYRCASSPGTSKDHEQFFGPGTRLTVL.

This clone has a handful of counts. This rearrangement joins TRBV7-8 to TRBJ1-6; D remains ambiguous. The germline V and J ends were trimmed by 1 base and 6 bases, with 16 bases remaining between them. This CDR3 has 17 residues. Germline-derived CDR1 and CDR2 are SGHVS and FQNEAQ. In DNA, the CDR3 is TGTGCCAGCAGCTTAGTAGGTCCAGGCGCGAGTAATTCACCCCTCCACTTT. Translated: CASSLVGPGASNSPLHF.

In its sample, this clone was seen a few times. V is TRBV7-9 and J is TRBJ1-1; 10 nucleotides match TRBD1. CDR3 length equals 14 residues. The ends lost 4 bases at V and 11 bases at J; junction bases unmatched: 10. Germline CDR1 and CDR2: SEHNR and FQNEAQ (reference sequence). The CDR3 DNA is TGTGCCAGCAGCTCCGACAGGGGGCTCGTGTCGGCTTTCTTT. It encodes CASSSDRGLVSAFF.

Here the CDR3 reads CASSLGGGLETQYF. DNA of the CDR3: TGTGCCAGCAGCTTAGGGGGAGGGTTAGAGACCCAGTACTTC. The rearrangement uses TRBV7-9 and TRBJ2-5, with TRBD2 matching over 7 bases. The CDR3 covers 14 residues. The germline CDR1 and CDR2 sequences are SEHNR and FQNEAQ (reference sequence). Trimming removed 1 base from V and 4 bases from J; junction bases left unmatched: 3.

The CDR3 nucleotides are TGCGCCAGCAGTCCAGACAGAGCCTACGAGCAGTACTTC. It translates to CASSPDRAYEQYF. This chain links TRBV5-1 with TRBJ2-5; the D gene is possibly TRBD1 (5 bases). The tail of the sequence fits TRBJ2-7 better, so the J call may be wrong. CDR3 length: 13 amino acids. CDR1 is SGHRS and CDR2 is YFSETQ in the germline V gene.

The chain has TRBV20-1 and TRBJ1-1, with D uncertain. Trimming stripped 5 bases from V and 2 bases from J, with 6 bases between. The CDR3 spans 11 residues. Germline CDR1 and CDR2: DFQATT and SNEGSKA (reference sequence). The CDR3 loop is CSASFNTEAFF. The CDR3 DNA sequence: TGCAGTGCTTCCTTTAACACTGAAGCTTTCTTT.

This chain connects TRBV18 to TRBJ2-7; a weak D match, TRBD2 (5 bases). The germline V gene encodes CDR1 KGHSH and CDR2 LQKENI. V was trimmed by 3 bases and J by 3 bases, leaving 6 bases between them. This CDR3 comprises 12 residues. CDR3 bases: TGTGCCAGCTCACCCGGGGACTACGAGCAGTACTTC. Protein product: CASSPGDYEQYF.